Following are 29 T cell receptor beta chains from one sample sequenced in a study of molecular identifiers for immune sequencing clone quantification. TCRdb called the PCR reads again in MiXCR, with one record for every CDR3 protein. Of about 510,000 distinct CDR3 sequences in the sample, about a fifth were seen once. Sequencing input: naive CD8+ T cells from blood, with Jurkat cell RNA spiked in. The subset denotes: FACS-sorted CD8+CD4-CCR7+CD45RA+ naive T cells. The source is a human donor in good health. Some libraries in this study had Jurkat cell RNA spiked in.

V usage is TRBV19 and J usage is TRBJ2-7; D is possibly TRBD2 (7 bases). V lost 6 bases, J lost 2 bases, and 17 bases lay in between. The CDR3 is 15 residues long. Germline V CDR1 and CDR2: LNHDA, SQIVND (reference sequence). Here the CDR3 reads CASSPSGGWPYEQYF. Here the CDR3 DNA reads TGTGCCAGTAGCCCCTCGGGGGGCTGGCCCTACGAGCAGTACTTC. The complete variable domain, with remaining parts taken from reference TRBV19 and TRBJ2-7, reads DGGITQSPKYLFRKEGQNVTLSCEQNLNHDAMYWYRQDPGQGLRLIYYSQIVNDFQKGDIAEGYSVSREKKESFPLTVTSAQKNPTAFYLCASSPSGGWPYEQYFGPGTRLTVT.

The chain uses TRBV7-2 and TRBJ1-6; 8 bases map to TRBD1. The CDR3 covers 17 residues. CDR1 and CDR2 (germline): SGHTA, FQGNSA. V trimming: 5 bases; J trimming: 9 bases; junction bases outside the gene matches: 15. The DNA of the CDR3 is TGTGCCAGCAGCCTAGGGGGAAACAGGGGGTTAACTTCACCCCTCCACTTT. It encodes CASSLGGNRGLTSPLHF.

The V call is TRBV4-1, the J call TRBJ1-5; D is perhaps TRBD1 (5 bases). The length of the CDR3 is 16 residues. The germline CDR1 and CDR2 sequences are MGHRA and YSYEKL. Trimming shortened V by 4 bases and J by 2 bases, and 15 bases separated the two germline ends. In nucleotides, the CDR3 is TGCGCCAGCAGCCCCCGCCGGGGGGGGGGCAATCAGCCCCAGCATTTT. It translates to CASSPRRGGGNQPQHF.

This clonotype was seen only a few times. V usage is TRBV5-5 and J usage is TRBJ2-5; 10 bases are shared with TRBD1. The CDR3 is 16 amino acids. The V and J ends lost 3 bases and 5 bases, in that order; junction bases with no gene match: 10. Germline CDR1 SGHKS, CDR2 YYEKEE (reference sequence). Here the CDR3 DNA reads TGTGCCAGCAGCTCCTCCGGGACAGGGGCCGGGGAGACCCAGTACTTC. Translating it yields CASSSSGTGAGETQYF.

A note on this clonotype: It may be a read error: a sequence one base away is much more abundant. The chain employs TRBV12-3 or TRBV12-4 and TRBJ2-5; a weak D match, TRBD2 (5 bases). CDR3 size: 13 residues. V lost 2 bases, J lost 2 bases, and 6 bases lay in between. This CDR3 reads CASSLSGQETQYF. CDR3 DNA sequence: TGTGCCAGCAGTTTATCGGGGCAAGAGACCCAGTACTTC.

This clonotype was detected ten times or more. Here the CDR3 DNA reads TGTGCCACCAGTGAACCAGGGGACAATGAGCAGTTCTTC. Translation: CATSEPGDNEQFF. The chain has TRBV24-1 and TRBJ2-1; D may be TRBD1 (6 bases). The CDR3 sequence is 13 residues long. Germline V gene sequence: CDR1 KGHDR, CDR2 SFDVKD. V lost 4 bases and J 5 bases, leaving 8 bases between the germline ends.

This CDR3 is CASSPEGAGGYTF. The CDR3 region has the DNA TGTGCCAGCAGCCCCGAGGGGGCTGGTGGCTACACCTTC. The rearrangement uses TRBV2 and TRBJ1-2; 7 bases line up with TRBD1. V lost 6 bases to trimming and J lost 7 bases; unmatched junction nucleotides: 8. Germline V gene sequence: CDR1 SNHLY, CDR2 FYNNEI. This CDR3 has 13 residues.

The genes are TRBV30 and TRBJ2-7, with 11 positions matching TRBD1. The CDR3 runs 14 residues. Germline CDR1 GTSNPN, CDR2 SVGIG (reference sequence). With 3 bases clipped from V and 3 bases from J, the junction kept 4 bases outside the gene matches. The CDR3 sequence: CAWSSGTGGYEQYF. DNA for the CDR3: TGTGCCTGGAGCTCCGGGACAGGGGGCTACGAGCAGTACTTC.

In this sample, this clonotype turned up many times. This chain uses TRBV27 with TRBJ2-3; 7 bases are a match to TRBD1. With V trimmed by 4 bases and J by 1 base, 5 bases remained unmatched. This CDR3 comprises 15 residues. Germline V gene lookup returns CDR1 MNHEY and CDR2 SMNVEV (reference sequence). CDR3 residues: CASSWTGLGTDTQYF. The CDR3 nucleotides are TGTGCCAGCAGTTGGACAGGTCTGGGCACAGATACGCAGTATTTT.

This clonotype was seen ten or more times. This chain joins TRBV7-2 and TRBJ2-5; 12 bases are a match to TRBD2. The CDR3 length is 17 residues. V shed 2 bases and J 1 base; nucleotides not matched to a gene: 5. Per germline, CDR1 SGHTA and CDR2 FQGNSA. The CDR3 DNA follows: TGTGCCAGCAGCTTATTAGGACTAGCGGGACCCCAAGAGACCCAGTACTTC. It yields the protein CASSLLGLAGPQETQYF.

This clonotype has a handful of counts. This rearrangement joins TRBV13 to TRBJ2-1; 12 positions agree with TRBD2. The CDR3 length is 16 residues. The trim removed 3 bases at V and 1 base at J, leaving 1 base unmatched. Germline V lookup: CDR1 PRHDT, CDR2 FYEKMQ (reference sequence). The CDR3 sequence is CASSLGLAGSYNEQFF. The DNA of the CDR3 is TGTGCCAGCAGCTTGGGACTAGCGGGTTCCTACAATGAGCAGTTCTTC.

This clonotype has just a few counts. The chain couples TRBV7-2 to TRBJ2-5; TRBD2 agrees at 8 bases. This CDR3 region has 15 residues. V trimming: 1 base; J trimming: 5 bases; junction bases outside the gene matches: 6. Germline CDR1 and CDR2: SGHTA and FQGNSA. The CDR3 is CASSLVSGGAETQYF. The CDR3 DNA follows: TGTGCCAGCAGCTTAGTATCGGGGGGGGCTGAGACCCAGTACTTC.

The chain uses TRBV7-9 and TRBJ2-2, with 8 bases identical to TRBD1. Germline CDR1 SEHNR, CDR2 FQNEAQ (reference sequence). J lost 9 bases, V lost 8 bases, and 11 bases had no gene match. This CDR3 contains 14 residues. Here the CDR3 DNA reads TGTGCCAGCGGCGTTTCAGGGGGCGAAAGGGAGCTGTTTTTT. It specifies CASGVSGGERELFF.

As for this clonotype: It may be a read error: a sequence one base away is much more abundant. CDR3 protein: CASSLAGGIGTF. In DNA, the CDR3 is TGTGCCAGCAGTTTAGCAGGGGGCATTGGCACCTTC. V gene TRBV12-3 or TRBV12-4 combines with J gene TRBJ1-2; 7 nucleotides match TRBD1. There are 12 residues in the CDR3. Trimming removed 0 bases from V and 13 bases from J; junction bases left unmatched: 5.

On this clonotype itself: At one end the junction does not follow the germline gene, possibly because of a read error. The chain has TRBV20-1 and TRBJ2-5; unclear D gene. The CDR3 covers 13 residues. Germline CDR1 is DFQATT and CDR2 is SNEGSKA (reference sequence). CDR3 DNA: TGCAGTGCTAGAACGTGGCAGCAAGGGACCCAGTACTTC. It is translated as CSARTWQQGTQYF.

As regards this clonotype: The junction shows a germline mismatch at one end, possibly a read error. This sequence joins TRBV2 and TRBJ2-3, with D tentatively TRBD2 (6 bases). This CDR3 has 13 amino acids. Germline V lookup: CDR1 SNHLY, CDR2 FYNNEI. The CDR3 sequence is CASRGDLTDAQYF. CDR3 in DNA: TGTGCCAGCAGAGGGGACTTAACAGATGCGCAGTATTTT.

This clonotype was picked up many times. This chain joins TRBV14 and TRBJ2-7, with no clear D. V gave up 0 bases and J gave up 0 bases, with 12 bases separating them. From germline, CDR1 is SGHDN and CDR2 FVKESK. The CDR3 runs 16 residues. CDR3 nucleotides: TGTGCCAGCAGCCAAGATCCGAGTCCCTCCTCCTACGAGCAGTACTTC. As protein: CASSQDPSPSSYEQYF.

A few counts support this clonotype. The DNA of the CDR3 is TGCGCCAGCAGCCAAGAAGTCCTAGCGGGACCCTACGAGCAGTACTTC. This codes for CASSQEVLAGPYEQYF. The chain is built from TRBV4-3 and TRBJ2-7, with 9 bases that match TRBD2. V shed 0 bases, J shed 2 bases, and the junction held 5 bases outside the gene matches. CDR1 is LGHNA, CDR2 YSLEER, per germline. The CDR3 spans 16 residues.

The chain carries TRBV7-9 and TRBJ2-7; D gene ambiguous. Germline CDR1 SEHNR, CDR2 FQNEAQ (reference sequence). The CDR3 runs 15 residues. Trimming stripped 1 base from V and 2 bases from J, with 12 bases between. The CDR3 bases are TGTGCCAGCAGCTTAGTAGGAGACATAGCCTACGAGCAGTACTTC. It yields the protein CASSLVGDIAYEQYF.

V gene TRBV27 combines with J gene TRBJ2-7; 7 bases match TRBD1. The junction had 5 bases not matched to a gene; V was cut back by 8 bases and J by 1 base. CDR1 MNHEY and CDR2 SMNVEV come from the germline V gene (reference sequence). This CDR3 has 13 amino acids. CDR3 amino acids: CASAWDRSYEQYF. The CDR3 coding sequence is TGTGCCAGCGCATGGGACAGATCCTACGAGCAGTACTTC.

This clonotype was seen a few times. The chain joins TRBV5-8 to TRBJ1-6; D not resolved. The CDR3 has 11 amino acids. Deletions cut 4 bases from V and 10 bases from J, with 6 bases between. Germline loops: CDR1 SGHTS, CDR2 YDEGEE. The DNA of the CDR3 is TGTGCCAGCAGCGTGCGGTCACCCCTCCACTTT. Its translation is CASSVRSPLHF.

The chain links TRBV28 to TRBJ1-2; D is undetermined. Germline-derived CDR1 and CDR2 are MDHEN and SYDVKM. The CDR3 spans 14 residues. With 7 bases removed from V and 7 bases from J, the gap between germline ends came to 19 bases. This chain's CDR3 is CASTPITLKGGYTF. The CDR3 DNA sequence: TGTGCCAGCACCCCGATTACCCTGAAAGGTGGCTACACCTTC.

This clonotype was seen ten or more times. V gene TRBV4-3 combines with J gene TRBJ1-4; the D is unclear. This CDR3 comprises 16 residues. Germline V gene lookup returns CDR1 LGHNA and CDR2 YSLEER. V was clipped by 1 base and J by 4 bases, with 13 bases between them. The CDR3 DNA sequence: TGCGCCAGCAGCCAAGGCTCAACGGGGTATAATGAAAAACTGTTTTTT. It specifies CASSQGSTGYNEKLFF.

This clonotype was detected a few times. The germline gene is not matched at one end of the junction; a read error may be the cause. J is TRBJ2-7 and V is TRBV4-3; D is unresolved. This CDR3 comprises 14 residues. From germline, CDR1 is LGHNA and CDR2 YSLEER. CDR3 protein: CASNQDIGGYEQYF. The CDR3 DNA reads TGCGCCAGCAACCAAGATATAGGCGGCTACGAGCAGTACTTC.

A few counts support this clonotype. The rearrangement joins TRBV6-5 to TRBJ2-4, with 10 bases aligning to TRBD1. The CDR3 is 15 amino acids. Trimming removed 8 bases from V and 6 bases from J; junction bases left unmatched: 10. Germline lookup yields CDR1 MNHEY and CDR2 SVGAGI. The CDR3 DNA sequence: TGTGCCAGCGGAGCATCCGGGACAGGGGCAAACATTCAGTACTTC. As protein: CASGASGTGANIQYF.

This clonotype appeared a few times. The J gene is TRBJ2-7, the V gene TRBV4-1, with D unclear. The ends were cut back, 6 bases at V and 6 bases at J, with 18 bases in the middle. The CDR3 totals 14 residues. Germline V gives CDR1 MGHRA, CDR2 YSYEKL. CDR3 sequence (DNA): TGCGCCAGCAGACAATCTCTCTCCATTCCCGAGCAGTACTTC. It yields the protein CASRQSLSIPEQYF.

This clonotype appeared many times. The chain uses TRBV13 and TRBJ2-7, with 12 bases aligning to TRBD2. V shed 6 bases, J shed 0 bases, and the junction held 6 bases outside the gene matches. CDR1 is PRHDT, CDR2 FYEKMQ, per germline (reference sequence). The CDR3 runs 16 residues. The CDR3 loop reads CASSWTSGDSSYEQYF. CDR3 in DNA: TGTGCCAGCAGTTGGACTAGCGGGGATAGCTCCTACGAGCAGTACTTC.

This clonotype was detected many times. The rearrangement uses TRBV4-1 and TRBJ2-5, with 7 bases lining up with TRBD2. The CDR3 spans 15 residues. V was pared by 5 bases and J by 1 base, with 7 bases of the junction left unmatched. CDR1 is MGHRA and CDR2 is YSYEKL in the germline V gene. Here the CDR3 DNA reads TGCGCCAGCAGCAGCTACGGGGGGTCCCAAGAGACCCAGTACTTC. Translating it yields CASSSYGGSQETQYF.

The CDR3 here is CATRGGSYNEQFF. In DNA, the CDR3 is TGTGCCACCAGGGGCGGGAGCTACAATGAGCAGTTCTTC. This chain connects TRBV24-1 to TRBJ2-1; 7 bases are shared with TRBD2. With 7 bases clipped from V and 3 bases from J, the junction kept 2 bases outside the gene matches. Germline V lookup: CDR1 KGHDR, CDR2 SFDVKD. CDR3 size: 13 residues.